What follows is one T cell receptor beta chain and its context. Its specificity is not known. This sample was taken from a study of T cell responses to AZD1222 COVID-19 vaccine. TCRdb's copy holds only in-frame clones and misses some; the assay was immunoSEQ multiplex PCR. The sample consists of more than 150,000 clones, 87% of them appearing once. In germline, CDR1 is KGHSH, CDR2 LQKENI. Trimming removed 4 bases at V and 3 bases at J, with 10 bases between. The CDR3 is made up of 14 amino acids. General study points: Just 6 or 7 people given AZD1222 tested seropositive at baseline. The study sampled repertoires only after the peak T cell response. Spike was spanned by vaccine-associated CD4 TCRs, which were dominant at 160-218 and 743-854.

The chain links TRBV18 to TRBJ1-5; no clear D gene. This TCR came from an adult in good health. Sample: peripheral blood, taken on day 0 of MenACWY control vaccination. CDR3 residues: CASSLRTVNQPQHF. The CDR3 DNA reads TGTGCCAGCTCACTTCGGACGGTCAATCAGCCCCAGCATTTT.